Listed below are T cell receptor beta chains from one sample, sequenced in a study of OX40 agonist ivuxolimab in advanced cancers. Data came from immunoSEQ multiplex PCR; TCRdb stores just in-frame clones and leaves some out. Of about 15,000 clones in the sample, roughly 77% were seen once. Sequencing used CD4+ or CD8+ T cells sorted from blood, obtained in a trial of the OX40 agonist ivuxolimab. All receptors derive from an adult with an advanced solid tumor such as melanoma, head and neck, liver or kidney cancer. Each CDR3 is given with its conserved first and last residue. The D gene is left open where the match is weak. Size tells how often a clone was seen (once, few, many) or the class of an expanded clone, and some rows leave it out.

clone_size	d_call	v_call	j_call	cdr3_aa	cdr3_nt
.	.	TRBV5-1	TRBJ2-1	CASSLVDQGLYNEQFF	TGCGCCAGCAGCTTGGTTGACCAGGGATTGTACAATGAGCAGTTCTTC
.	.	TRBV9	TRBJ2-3	CASSFSSTQYF	TGTGCCAGCAGCTTCAGTAGTACGCAGTATTTT
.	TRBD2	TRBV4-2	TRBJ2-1	CASSQERETSGAYNEQFF	TGTGCCAGCAGCCAAGAGCGGGAGACTAGCGGGGCCTACAATGAGCAGTTCTTC
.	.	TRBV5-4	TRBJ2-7	CASSFSGYEQYF	TGTGCCAGCAGCTTTAGTGGTTACGAGCAGTACTTC
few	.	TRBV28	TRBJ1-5	CASSLPQGIHQPQHF	TGTGCCAGCAGTTTACCCCAGGGAATTCATCAGCCCCAGCATTTT
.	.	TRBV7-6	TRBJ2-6	CASSSSGANVLTF	TGTGCCAGCAGTTCATCTGGGGCCAACGTCCTGACTTTC
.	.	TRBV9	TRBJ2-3	CASSALAGGEADTQYF	TGTGCCAGCAGCGCACTAGCCGGTGGGGAAGCGGATACGCAGTATTTT
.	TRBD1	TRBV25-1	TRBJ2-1	CASSDGQGYNEQFF	TGTGCCAGCAGTGATGGACAGGGCTACAATGAGCAGTTCTTC
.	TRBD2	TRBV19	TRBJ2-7	CASRKQVLAGYEQYF	TGTGCCAGTAGGAAACAGGTACTAGCGGGTTACGAGCAGTACTTC
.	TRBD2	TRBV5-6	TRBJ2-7	CASSLLLAGVAETYEQYF	TGTGCCAGCAGCTTGCTACTAGCGGGAGTAGCGGAAACCTACGAGCAGTACTTC
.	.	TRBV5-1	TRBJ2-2	CASSLGLGGSTGELFF	TGCGCCAGCAGCTTGGGCTTAGGGGGGAGTACCGGGGAGCTGTTTTTT
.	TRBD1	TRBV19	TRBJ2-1	CASSTPPGQYYNEQFF	TGTGCCAGTAGTACTCCACCGGGACAGTATTACAATGAGCAGTTCTTC
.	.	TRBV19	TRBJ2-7	CASSNGYEQYF	TGTGCCAGTAGTAACGGCTACGAGCAGTACTTC
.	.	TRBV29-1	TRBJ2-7	CSATGDPSGISYEQYF	TGCAGCGCAACCGGGGACCCGTCAGGAATCTCCTACGAGCAGTACTTC
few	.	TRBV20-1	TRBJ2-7	CSASVGYEQYF	TGCAGTGCTAGTGTAGGCTACGAGCAGTACTTC
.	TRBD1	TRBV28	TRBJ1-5	CASSFGQGADQPQHF	TGTGCCAGCAGTTTCGGCCAGGGGGCGGATCAGCCCCAGCATTTT
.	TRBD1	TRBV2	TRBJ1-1	CASSEKGQGLTEAFF	TGTGCCAGCAGTGAAAAGGGACAGGGATTAACTGAAGCTTTCTTT
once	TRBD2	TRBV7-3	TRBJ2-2	CASSRPGLAGAGELFF	TGTGCCAGCAGCCGCCCGGGACTAGCGGGAGCCGGGGAGCTGTTTTTT
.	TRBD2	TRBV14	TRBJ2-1	CASSHNQGLAVLNEQFF	TGTGCCAGCAGCCATAATCAGGGACTAGCGGTCCTCAATGAGCAGTTCTTC
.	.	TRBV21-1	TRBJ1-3	CASSKGPGGGITRGGGNTIYF	TGTGCCAGCAGCAAAGGGCCGGGAGGTGGTATTACCAGGGGTGGTGGAAACACCATATATTTT
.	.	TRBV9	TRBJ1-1	CASSVVSGWNTEAFF	TGTGCCAGCAGCGTAGTGAGCGGCTGGAACACTGAAGCTTTCTTT
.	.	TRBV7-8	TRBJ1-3	CASSSHPGPISGNTIYF	TGTGCCAGCAGCTCGCATCCGGGACCGATCTCTGGAAACACCATATATTTT
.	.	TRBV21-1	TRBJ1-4	CASSIHRGVRGIKLFF	TGTGCCAGCAGCATACACCGGGGTGTGAGGGGGATTAAACTGTTTTTT
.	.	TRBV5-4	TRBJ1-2	CASSFASGVGYTF	TGTGCCAGCAGCTTTGCGTCAGGAGTCGGCTACACCTTC
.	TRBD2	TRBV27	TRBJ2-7	CASSFGTSGRGSYEQYF	TGTGCCAGCAGTTTCGGGACTAGCGGGAGAGGTTCCTACGAGCAGTACTTC
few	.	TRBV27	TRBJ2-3	CASSIASGAWTDTQYF	TGTGCCAGCAGCATCGCCTCAGGGGCTTGGACAGATACGCAGTATTTT
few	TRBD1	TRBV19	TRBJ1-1	CASSQGGTEAFF	TGTGCCAGTAGTCAGGGGGGCACTGAAGCTTTCTTT
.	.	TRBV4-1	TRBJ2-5	CASSHPGPQETQYF	TGCGCCAGCAGCCATCCGGGACCTCAAGAGACCCAGTACTTC
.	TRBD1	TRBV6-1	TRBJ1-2	CASPPGQGSYGYTF	TGTGCCAGCCCGCCGGGACAGGGTTCTTATGGCTACACCTTC
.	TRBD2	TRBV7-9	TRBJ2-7	CASSPLLAGPLGYEQYF	TGTGCCAGCAGCCCTCTATTAGCGGGGCCCTTGGGGTACGAGCAGTACTTC
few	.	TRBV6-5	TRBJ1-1	CASSYFGGGTEAFF	TGTGCCAGCAGTTACTTCGGGGGAGGCACTGAAGCTTTCTTT
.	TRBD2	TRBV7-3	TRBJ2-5	CASSRFAGGLETQYF	TGTGCCAGCAGCAGGTTTGCGGGAGGGCTGGAGACCCAGTACTTC
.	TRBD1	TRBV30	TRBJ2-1	CAWSLGTGLYNEQFF	TGTGCCTGGAGTCTTGGGACAGGGTTATACAATGAGCAGTTCTTC
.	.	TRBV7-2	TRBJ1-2	CASSLGLLDGYTF	TGTGCCAGCAGCTTAGGGTTATTGGATGGCTACACCTTC
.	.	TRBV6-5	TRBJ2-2	CASRWTVNGELFF	TGTGCCAGCCGATGGACAGTCAACGGGGAGCTGTTTTTT
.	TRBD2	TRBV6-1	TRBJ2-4	CASSDPPGGPLGSKNIQYF	TGTGCCAGCAGTGATCCGCCGGGAGGGCCCTTGGGATCCAAAAACATTCAGTACTTC
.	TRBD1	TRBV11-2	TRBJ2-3	CASSGTGGLWSDTQYF	TGTGCCAGCAGCGGAACAGGGGGCTTATGGTCAGATACGCAGTATTTT
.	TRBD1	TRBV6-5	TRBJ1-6	CASRQRQGPNSPLHF	TGTGCCAGCAGACAAAGACAGGGACCCAATTCACCCCTCCACTTT
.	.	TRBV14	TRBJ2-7	CASSQVVTEQYF	TGTGCCAGCAGCCAAGTGGTAACCGAGCAGTACTTC
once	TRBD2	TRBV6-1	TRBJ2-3	CASSEWLAGGASDTQYF	TGTGCCAGCAGTGAATGGCTAGCGGGAGGGGCTTCAGATACGCAGTATTTT
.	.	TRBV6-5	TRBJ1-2	CASSYGRGFRYGYTF	TGTGCCAGCAGTTACGGGAGGGGGTTCCGCTATGGCTACACCTTC
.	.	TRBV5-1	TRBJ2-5	CASSLHGDSQETQYF	TGCGCCAGCAGCTTGCATGGAGATAGCCAAGAGACCCAGTACTTC
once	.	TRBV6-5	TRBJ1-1	CASSYRRAAGEIAFF	TGTGCCAGCAGTTACCGCCGTGCGGCTGGGGAAATAGCTTTCTTT
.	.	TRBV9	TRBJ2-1	CASSAGHAFHNEQFF	TGTGCCAGCAGCGCCGGACACGCTTTCCACAATGAGCAGTTCTTC
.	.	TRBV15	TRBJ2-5	CATSRGQSGETQYF	TGTGCCACCAGCAGAGGCCAGAGTGGGGAGACCCAGTACTTC
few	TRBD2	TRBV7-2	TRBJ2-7	CASSLVRGLDYEQYF	TGTGCCAGCAGCTTAGTTAGGGGACTAGACTACGAGCAGTACTTC
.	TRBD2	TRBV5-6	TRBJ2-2	CASSSPGLASGELFF	TGTGCCAGCAGCTCGCCGGGACTAGCGTCCGGGGAGCTGTTTTTT
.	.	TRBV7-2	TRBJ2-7	CASTHGRGVYEQYF	TGTGCCAGCACCCATGGAAGAGGGGTTTACGAGCAGTACTTC
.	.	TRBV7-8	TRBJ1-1	CASSLSIWGANTEAFF	TGTGCCAGCAGCTTAAGTATTTGGGGCGCGAACACTGAAGCTTTCTTT